The 25 T cell receptor beta chains reported below all come from one sample, sequenced in a study of spatial heterogeneity in lung cancer. Time point noted: sample taken at primary tumor resection. TCRdb itself ran the 5' RACE reads through MiXCR, one entry per CDR3 protein. The data show about 5,700 distinct CDR3 sequences, around 13% seen once. The sequencing here drew on lung tissue, taken at surgery. All receptors come from a human donor with early-stage non-small cell lung cancer.

Points on this clonotype: This beta chain lies outside the target of a library built for alpha chains; its clone size means little. The chain links TRBV7-2 to TRBJ1-6; possibly TRBD1 for D (6 bases). The CDR3 is 13 residues long. Per germline, CDR1 SGHTA and CDR2 FQGNSA. Deletions cut 5 bases from V and 6 bases from J, with 8 bases between. CDR3 protein: CASSPQGNSPLHF. The CDR3 DNA follows: TGTGCCAGCAGCCCACAGGGTAATTCACCCCTCCACTTT.

This clonotype has ten or more counts. This beta chain was picked up by a library intended for alpha chains and is off target, so its count carries little meaning. The rearrangement links TRBV10-3 to TRBJ2-1, with D possibly being TRBD1 (7 bases). Trimming took 2 bases from V and 16 from J, leaving 12 bases between them. The CDR3 runs 11 residues. CDR1 and CDR2 (germline): ENHRY, SYGVKD. The CDR3 loop is CAISEGGTAFF. In DNA, the CDR3 is TGTGCCATCAGTGAGGGGGGGACAGCCTTCTTC.

On this clonotype: The library was built for alpha chains, so this beta chain is an off-target read and its size means little. This chain joins TRBV6-5 and TRBJ1-5; D possibly corresponds to TRBD1 (5 bases). The CDR3 has 15 residues. Trimming took 6 bases from V and 6 from J, leaving 18 bases between them. CDR1 MNHEY and CDR2 SVGAGI come from the germline V gene. For the CDR3, the DNA is TGTGCCAGCAGACCCTTAGGGAGGGACCGTCAGCCCCAGCATTTT. As protein: CASRPLGRDRQPQHF.

There are many counts of this clonotype. This beta chain lies outside the target of a library built for alpha chains; its clone size means little. The gene calls are TRBV6-2 or TRBV6-3 and TRBJ2-3; D remains unclear. The CDR3 covers 12 residues. CDR1 and CDR2 (germline): MNHEY, SVGEGT. V was pared by 2 bases and J by 2 bases, with 2 bases between. The CDR3 here is CASSYLTDTQYF. The CDR3 nucleotides read TGTGCCAGCAGTTACCTCACAGATACGCAGTATTTT.

This clonotype has at least ten counts. This beta chain is a stray sequence in a library constructed for alpha chains; its clone size is not meaningful. The J gene is TRBJ2-5, the V gene TRBV20-1; 9 bases align to TRBD2. CDR1 and CDR2 (germline): DFQATT, SNEGSKA (reference sequence). Losses at the gene ends were 6 bases for V and 3 bases for J; bases not matched to a gene: 5. The CDR3 spans 13 residues. CDR3 sequence: CSAPAGGKETQYF. The CDR3 DNA sequence: TGCAGTGCCCCAGCGGGAGGAAAAGAGACCCAGTACTTC.

By its share, this clonotype is medium-sized. This beta chain turned up in a library designed for alpha chains; as an off-target read, its abundance says little. V is TRBV20-1 and J is TRBJ2-3, with 10 bases fitting TRBD2. Per germline, CDR1 DFQATT and CDR2 SNEGSKA (reference sequence). The CDR3 length is 15 residues. The V and J ends lost 3 bases and 6 bases, in that order; junction bases with no gene match: 9. The CDR3: CSARNFLAGVDTQYF. In DNA, the CDR3 is TGCAGTGCTAGGAATTTCCTAGCGGGAGTCGATACGCAGTATTTT.

This clonotype has at least ten counts. This beta chain turned up in a library designed for alpha chains; as an off-target read, its abundance says little. V usage is TRBV5-1 and J usage is TRBJ2-3; 14 bases are shared with TRBD2. Germline V gives CDR1 SGHRS, CDR2 YFSETQ. V was clipped by 5 bases and J by 11 bases; unmatched bases: 16. The length of the CDR3 is 17 residues. CDR3 coding DNA: TGCGCCAGCAGTAGGACTCCGACTAGCGGGAGGGCCGAGGAGCAGTATTTT. Amino acids: CASSRTPTSGRAEEQYF. Full variable domain (remainder filled in from reference TRBV5-1 and TRBJ2-3): KAGVTQTPRYLIKTRGQQVTLSCSPISGHRSVSWYQQTPGQGLQFLFEYFSETQRNKGNFPGRFSGRQFSNSRSEMNVSTLELGDSALYLCASSRTPTSGRAEEQYFGPGTRLTVL.

This clonotype came up many times. A library made for alpha chains picked up this beta chain off target, so its size means little. The gene calls are TRBV12-3 or TRBV12-4 and TRBJ1-2; D is ambiguous. This CDR3 has 12 residues. Trimming removed 5 bases from V and 6 bases from J, with 10 bases in between. The CDR3 nucleotides are TGTGCCAGCAGTCACCGGACCCATGGCTACACCTTC. Amino acids: CASSHRTHGYTF.

Within the sample, this clonotype is medium-sized. Since it is a stray read in a library aimed at alpha chains, this beta chain has a size that is not meaningful. This chain joins TRBV7-2 and TRBJ2-1; 8 bases map to TRBD2. Germline V gives CDR1 SGHTA, CDR2 FQGNSA. The CDR3 spans 15 residues. Trimming cost V 2 bases and J 6 bases; bases outside gene matches: 6. DNA of the CDR3: TGTGCCAGCAGCTTAAAGACGGGAGGGGGCAATGAGCAGTTCTTC. As protein: CASSLKTGGGNEQFF.

This clonotype came up many times. As an off-target read in a library built for alpha chains, this beta chain has a frequency of little significance. The V and J genes are TRBV28 and TRBJ1-2; no clear D. The germline gives CDR1 MDHEN, CDR2 SYDVKM. The CDR3 covers 15 residues. With 3 bases removed from V and 7 bases from J, the gap between germline ends came to 18 bases. CDR3 region: CASSFQHGDTGGYTF. The DNA for the CDR3 is TGTGCCAGCAGTTTCCAGCACGGGGATACCGGTGGCTACACCTTC.

This clonotype was found many times. This beta chain is an off-target read within a library intended for alpha chains, so its frequency means little. J is TRBJ2-7 and V is TRBV5-1; 8 bases fit TRBD1. The CDR3 is 15 residues long. The junction had 7 bases not matched to a gene; V was cut back by 3 bases and J by 2 bases. The germline V gene has CDR1 SGHRS and CDR2 YFSETQ. CDR3: CASSSQTGDPYEQYF. In nucleotides, the CDR3 is TGCGCCAGCAGCTCTCAGACAGGGGACCCCTACGAGCAGTACTTC.

To note about this clonotype: One junction end does not reproduce the germline sequence, and a read error may be involved. For a library built for alpha chains, this beta chain is a stray read; little rests on its size. This chain links TRBV6-6 with TRBJ1-1; D uncertain. Germline V gene sequence: CDR1 MNHNY, CDR2 SVGAGI (reference sequence). The CDR3 has 16 amino acids. The CDR3 nucleotides read TGTGCCAGCAGTTACAACTCTCCAGGCGTGAACACCGAAGCTTTCTTT. Translating gives CASSYNSPGVNTEAFF.

This clonotype ranks as large. The size of this beta chain means little, since it is a stray read in a library made for alpha chains. This chain links TRBV7-9 with TRBJ2-1; perhaps TRBD1 as D (5 bases). Between the trimmed V and J ends, which lost 0 bases and 4 bases, there was a span of 7 bases. This CDR3 has 14 amino acids. The germline V gene has CDR1 SEHNR and CDR2 FQNEAQ (reference sequence). CDR3 in amino acids: CASSLAGAYNEQFF. The CDR3 DNA sequence: TGTGCCAGCAGCTTAGCAGGGGCTTACAATGAGCAGTTCTTC.

This clonotype was picked up a small number of times. This beta chain is an unintended read in a library built for alpha chains; its size means little. This rearrangement joins TRBV7-9 to TRBJ1-1; the D gene is possibly TRBD1 (5 bases). V lost 6 bases and J 0 bases, leaving 14 bases between the germline ends. In germline, CDR1 is SEHNR, CDR2 FQNEAQ (reference sequence). CDR3 length: 15 amino acids. The DNA for the CDR3 is TGTGCCAGCAGTCCGAGCGGGGGAATGAACACTGAAGCTTTCTTT. It yields the protein CASSPSGGMNTEAFF.

There are many counts of this clonotype. This beta chain slipped into a library made for alpha chains as a stray read, so its size is not meaningful. This chain connects TRBV20-1 to TRBJ2-2; 10 bases align to TRBD1. This CDR3 comprises 17 residues. V dropped 2 bases and J dropped 0; count of bases not matched to a gene: 6. The germline CDR1 and CDR2 sequences are DFQATT and SNEGSKA (reference sequence). In DNA, the CDR3 is TGCAGTGCTAGAAGGACAGGGGGATTACCGAACACCGGGGAGCTGTTTTTT. It encodes CSARRTGGLPNTGELFF.

This clonotype was recorded a few times. As an off-target read in a library built for alpha chains, this beta chain has a frequency of little significance. V gene TRBV5-8 combines with J gene TRBJ2-4, with 8 bases identical to TRBD1. Trimming took 6 bases from V and 2 from J; bases not matched to a gene: 4. The CDR3 extends over 14 amino acids. Per the germline V gene, CDR1 is SGHTS and CDR2 is YDEGEE. The DNA for the CDR3 is TGTGCCAGCAACCGACAGGGGACCAAAAACATTCAGTACTTC. This translates into CASNRQGTKNIQYF.

The sample holds many counts of this clonotype. This beta chain lies outside the target of a library built for alpha chains; its clone size means little. This sequence joins TRBV20-1 and TRBJ2-3, with TRBD2 matching 10 bases. The germline CDR1 and CDR2 sequences are DFQATT and SNEGSKA (reference sequence). The CDR3 has 14 amino acids. Trimming at V came to 2 bases and at J to 2 bases, leaving 1 base not matched to a gene. The CDR3 region is CSARLAGVTDTQYF. The CDR3, as DNA: TGCAGTGCTAGACTAGCGGGAGTCACAGATACGCAGTATTTT.

Sample share makes this clonotype medium-sized (0.01 to 0.1%). A library made for alpha chains picked up this beta chain off target, so its size means little. V usage is TRBV6-5 and J usage is TRBJ2-7; D tentatively reads TRBD1 or TRBD2 (5 bases each). The germline V and J ends were trimmed by 8 bases and 4 bases, with 15 bases remaining between them. The CDR3 totals 13 residues. Germline-derived CDR1 and CDR2 are MNHEY and SVGAGI. CDR3 nucleotide sequence: TGTGCCAGCTCCAGTCCGGGGCGTTACGAGCAGTACTTC. Amino acids: CASSSPGRYEQYF.

This clonotype qualifies as medium-sized. Because this beta chain is a stray read in a library intended to capture alpha chains, its abundance should not be given much weight. The chain carries TRBV28 and TRBJ1-2; D remains ambiguous. Germline CDR1 reads MDHEN; CDR2 reads SYDVKM. V lost 6 bases and J lost 0, with 14 bases in between. The CDR3 contains 15 residues. The CDR3 nucleotides read TGTGCCAGCAGGCAAGCCGGGGTATCTAACTATGGCTACACCTTC. This translates into CASRQAGVSNYGYTF.

This clonotype was picked up many times. This beta chain is a stray sequence in a library constructed for alpha chains; its clone size is not meaningful. CDR3 DNA sequence: TGTGCCAGCAGTCTACAGGGGGCCGGGGAGCTGTTTTTT. Translation: CASSLQGAGELFF. The chain joins TRBV12-3 or TRBV12-4 to TRBJ2-2, with 8 bases matching TRBD1. The CDR3 is made up of 13 amino acids. V lost 5 bases to trimming and J lost 6 bases; unmatched junction nucleotides: 2.

This clonotype is judged medium-sized. For a library built for alpha chains, this beta chain is a stray read; little rests on its size. The J gene is TRBJ2-1, the V gene TRBV10-3, with TRBD1 as a possible D gene (5 bases). The germline V gene encodes CDR1 ENHRY and CDR2 SYGVKD. This CDR3 contains 14 residues. Trimming took 7 bases from V and 5 from J, leaving 15 bases between them. CDR3 protein: CAIKRQMGHNEQFF. CDR3 nucleotides: TGTGCCATCAAACGACAAATGGGGCACAATGAGCAGTTCTTC.

This clonotype has more than one count but fewer than ten. Little can be read into the size of this beta chain, an off-target read in a library designed for alpha chains. The V and J genes are TRBV4-3 and TRBJ2-3; D ambiguous. Germline V gene sequence: CDR1 LGHNA, CDR2 YSLEER. V lost 4 bases, J lost 6 bases, and 11 bases lay in between. The CDR3 contains 13 residues. The CDR3 DNA reads as TGCGCCAGCAGCCGTAGGGCCGGCGATACGCAGTATTTT. This translates into CASSRRAGDTQYF.

This clonotype was counted ten times or more. This beta chain is off target for a library built for alpha chains, so its abundance means little. V is TRBV27 and J is TRBJ2-4; the match to TRBD2 covers 12 bases. J was trimmed by 1 base and V by 5 bases; bases with no gene match: 12. Germline loops: CDR1 MNHEY, CDR2 SMNVEV (reference sequence). This CDR3 has 19 residues. CDR3 residues: CASSPFILTSGSAKNIQYF. The CDR3 nucleotides read TGTGCCAGCAGTCCTTTTATCTTGACTAGCGGGAGTGCCAAAAACATTCAGTACTTC.

Regarding this clonotype: This beta chain lies outside the target of a library built for alpha chains; its clone size means little. The rearrangement links TRBV6-5 to TRBJ1-2; no clear D gene. Trimming pared 5 bases from V and 2 bases from J, leaving 12 bases between. This CDR3 spans 14 amino acids. In germline, CDR1 is MNHEY, CDR2 SVGAGI. The CDR3 spells CASSPDAWNYGYTF. The CDR3, as DNA: TGTGCCAGCAGTCCGGACGCGTGGAACTATGGCTACACCTTC.

This clonotype is labeled medium-sized. This beta chain turned up in a library designed for alpha chains; as an off-target read, its abundance says little. The chain employs TRBV20-1 and TRBJ2-3; D possibly matches TRBD1 or TRBD2 (5 bases each). CDR1 is DFQATT and CDR2 is SNEGSKA in the germline V gene (reference sequence). The V gene lost 4 bases and the J gene lost 2 bases, with 10 bases spanning the gap. The CDR3 covers 13 residues. Here the CDR3 reads CSATGTNTDTQYF. Here the CDR3 DNA reads TGCAGTGCTACAGGGACGAACACAGATACGCAGTATTTT.